This TCR beta chain was identified in a study of T cells in Graves' hyperthyroidism and ophthalmopathy. This CDR3 has 15 residues. Germline lookup yields CDR1 MDHEN and CDR2 SYDVKM. Between the trimmed V and J ends, which lost 4 bases and 3 bases, there was a span of 16 bases. TCR beta CDR3 region amplification was performed from RNA transcripts. The TCR CDR3 was amplified in a first-round RT-PCR using the HTBI primer set. MiXCR was run by TCRdb on the multiplex PCR reads, yielding one entry per CDR3 protein. Among around 600,000 distinct CDR3 sequences listed, approximately 15% were seen once. This clonotype was seen repeatedly, ten times or more.

V and J are TRBV28 and TRBJ2-7; tentatively, D is TRBD1 (5 bases). This TCR was recovered from a young woman with Graves' ophthalmopathy. The material sequenced was blood. In DNA form, the CDR3 reads TGTGCCAGCAGTTCCCAGGGTAACTATAACTACGAGCAGTACTTC. Translated: CASSSQGNYNYEQYF.